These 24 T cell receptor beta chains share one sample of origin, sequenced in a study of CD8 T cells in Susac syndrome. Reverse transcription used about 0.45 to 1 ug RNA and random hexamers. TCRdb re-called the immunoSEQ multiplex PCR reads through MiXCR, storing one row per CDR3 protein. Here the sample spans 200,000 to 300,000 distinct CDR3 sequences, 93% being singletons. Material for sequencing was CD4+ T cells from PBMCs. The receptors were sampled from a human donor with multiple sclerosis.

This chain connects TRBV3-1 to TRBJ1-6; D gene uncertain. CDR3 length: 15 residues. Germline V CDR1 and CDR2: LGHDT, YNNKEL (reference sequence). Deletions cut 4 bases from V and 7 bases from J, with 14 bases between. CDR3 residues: CASSPGPFRNSPLHF. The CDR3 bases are TGTGCCAGCAGCCCCGGACCCTTCAGGAATTCACCCCTCCACTTT.

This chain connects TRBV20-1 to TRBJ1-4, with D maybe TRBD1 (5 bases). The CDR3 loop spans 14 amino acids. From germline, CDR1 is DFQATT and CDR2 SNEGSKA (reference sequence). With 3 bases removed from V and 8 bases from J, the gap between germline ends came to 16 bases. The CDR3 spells CSARAGTEGEKLFF. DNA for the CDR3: TGCAGTGCTAGGGCCGGGACCGAAGGGGAAAAACTGTTTTTT.

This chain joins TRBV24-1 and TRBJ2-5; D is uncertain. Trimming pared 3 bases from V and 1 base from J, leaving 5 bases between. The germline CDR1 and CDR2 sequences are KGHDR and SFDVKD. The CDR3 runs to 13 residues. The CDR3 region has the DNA TGTGCCACCAGTGATGGACCCCAAGAGACCCAGTACTTC. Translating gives CATSDGPQETQYF.

The CDR3 is CASSHNRGNQPQHF. The DNA of the CDR3 is TGTGCCAGCAGCCATAACAGGGGCAATCAGCCCCAGCATTTT. The gene calls are TRBV3-1 and TRBJ1-5; maybe TRBD1 (6 bases). The V and J ends lost 3 bases and 2 bases respectively, with 8 bases between them. CDR3 size: 14 residues. The V gene's germline CDR1 is LGHDT and CDR2 YNNKEL (reference sequence).

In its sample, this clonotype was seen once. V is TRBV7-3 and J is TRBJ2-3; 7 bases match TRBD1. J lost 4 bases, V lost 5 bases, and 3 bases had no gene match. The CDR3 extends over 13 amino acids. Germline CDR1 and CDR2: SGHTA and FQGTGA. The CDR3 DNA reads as TGTGCCAGCAGCGCCACAGGGGCAGATACGCAGTATTTT. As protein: CASSATGADTQYF.

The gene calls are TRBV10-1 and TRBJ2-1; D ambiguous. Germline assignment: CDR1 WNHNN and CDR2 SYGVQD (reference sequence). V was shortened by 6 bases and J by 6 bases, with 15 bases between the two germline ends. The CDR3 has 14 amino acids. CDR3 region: CASRAGPSSNEQFF. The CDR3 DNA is TGCGCCAGCAGGGCCGGGCCTTCGAGCAATGAGCAGTTCTTC.

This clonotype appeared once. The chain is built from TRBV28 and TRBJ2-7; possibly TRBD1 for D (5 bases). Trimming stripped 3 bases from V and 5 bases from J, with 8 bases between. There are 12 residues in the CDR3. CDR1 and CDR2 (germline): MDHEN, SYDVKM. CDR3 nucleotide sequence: TGTGCCAGCAGTTTGTTCAGGGACGAGCAGTACTTC. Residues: CASSLFRDEQYF.

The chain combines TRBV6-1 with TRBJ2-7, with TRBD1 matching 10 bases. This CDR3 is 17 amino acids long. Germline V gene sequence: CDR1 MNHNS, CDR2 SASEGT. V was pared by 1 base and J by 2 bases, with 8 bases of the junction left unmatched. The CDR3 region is CASSEGSGTGVPYEQYV. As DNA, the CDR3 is TGTGCCAGCAGTGAAGGATCCGGGACAGGGGTTCCCTACGAGCAGTACGTC.

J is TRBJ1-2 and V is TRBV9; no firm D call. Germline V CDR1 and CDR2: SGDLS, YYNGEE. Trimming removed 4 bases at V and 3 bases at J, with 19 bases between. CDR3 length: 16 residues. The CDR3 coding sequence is TGTGCCAGCAGCCCCCGACTCCGGGATACTCACTATGGCTACACCTTC. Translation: CASSPRLRDTHYGYTF.

In nucleotides, the CDR3 is TGTGCCAGTTCTCTGGGGGGGGATTTGAACACTGAAGCTTTCTTT. Its translation is CASSLGGDLNTEAFF. This chain links TRBV12-3 or TRBV12-4 with TRBJ1-1; D perhaps matches TRBD1 (5 bases). The CDR3 runs to 15 residues. The V end lost 9 bases, the J end lost 0 bases, and 17 bases lay between the germline ends.

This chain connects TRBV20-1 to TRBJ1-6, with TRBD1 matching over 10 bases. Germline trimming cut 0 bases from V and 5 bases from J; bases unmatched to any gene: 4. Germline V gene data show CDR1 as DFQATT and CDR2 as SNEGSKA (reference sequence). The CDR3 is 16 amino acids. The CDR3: CSAREGTGVHNSPLHF. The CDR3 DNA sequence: TGCAGTGCTAGAGAGGGGACAGGGGTGCATAATTCACCCCTCCACTTT.

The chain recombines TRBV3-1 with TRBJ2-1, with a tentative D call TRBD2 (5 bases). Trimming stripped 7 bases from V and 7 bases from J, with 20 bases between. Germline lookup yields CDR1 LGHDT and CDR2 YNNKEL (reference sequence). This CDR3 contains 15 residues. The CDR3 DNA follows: TGTGCCAGCACCAGGAGTCGGGCTAGCTTAAATGAGCAGTTCTTC. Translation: CASTRSRASLNEQFF.

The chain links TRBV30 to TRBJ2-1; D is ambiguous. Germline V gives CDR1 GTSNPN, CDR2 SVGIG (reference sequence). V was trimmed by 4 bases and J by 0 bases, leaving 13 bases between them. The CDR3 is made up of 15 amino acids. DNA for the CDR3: TGTGCCTGGATCCGTACAGAGAGCTCCTACAATGAGCAGTTCTTC. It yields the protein CAWIRTESSYNEQFF.

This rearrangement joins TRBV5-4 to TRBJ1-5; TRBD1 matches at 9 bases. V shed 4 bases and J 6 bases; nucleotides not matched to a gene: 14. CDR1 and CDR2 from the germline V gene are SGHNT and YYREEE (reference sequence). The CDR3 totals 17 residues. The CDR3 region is CASSLGTGGKSSQPQHF. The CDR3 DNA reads TGTGCCAGCAGCCTGGGCACAGGGGGCAAGTCGTCTCAGCCCCAGCATTTT. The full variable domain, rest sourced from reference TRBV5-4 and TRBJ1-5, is ETGVTQSPTHLIKTRGQQVTLRCSSQSGHNTVSWYQQALGQGPQFIFQYYREEENGRGNFPPRFSGLQFPNYSSELNVNALELDDSALYLCASSLGTGGKSSQPQHFGDGTRLSIL.

DNA of the CDR3: TGCAGTGCTAGGCGACTAGCCGAGGGGACCCAGTACTTC. It is translated as CSARRLAEGTQYF. The V call is TRBV20-1, the J call TRBJ2-5, with TRBD2 matching 7 bases. There are 13 residues in the CDR3. Germline V gives CDR1 DFQATT, CDR2 SNEGSKA (reference sequence). Trimming removed 3 bases from V and 7 bases from J; junction bases left unmatched: 8.

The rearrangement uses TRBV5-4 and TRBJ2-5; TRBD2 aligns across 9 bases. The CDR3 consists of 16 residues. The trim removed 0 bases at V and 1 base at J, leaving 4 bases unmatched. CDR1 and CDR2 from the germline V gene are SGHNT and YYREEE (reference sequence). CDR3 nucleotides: TGTGCCAGCAGCTTGGCGTGGCGGGGGGGCCAAGAGACCCAGTACTTC. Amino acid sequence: CASSLAWRGGQETQYF.

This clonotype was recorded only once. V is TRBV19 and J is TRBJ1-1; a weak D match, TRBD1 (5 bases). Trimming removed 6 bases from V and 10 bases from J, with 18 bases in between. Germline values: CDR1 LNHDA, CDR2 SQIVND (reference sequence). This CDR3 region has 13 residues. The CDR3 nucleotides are TGTGCCAGTAGGGCAACCGGGTCTCAGGGAGCTTTCTTT. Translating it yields CASRATGSQGAFF.

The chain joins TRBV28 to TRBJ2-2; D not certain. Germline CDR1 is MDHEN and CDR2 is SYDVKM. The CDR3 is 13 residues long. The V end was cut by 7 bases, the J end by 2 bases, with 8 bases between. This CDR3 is CASITANTGELFF. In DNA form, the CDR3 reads TGTGCCAGCATCACGGCCAACACCGGGGAGCTGTTTTTT.

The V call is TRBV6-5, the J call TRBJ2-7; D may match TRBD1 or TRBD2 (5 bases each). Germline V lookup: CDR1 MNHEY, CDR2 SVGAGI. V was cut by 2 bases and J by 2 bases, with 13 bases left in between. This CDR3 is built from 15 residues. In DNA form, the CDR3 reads TGTGCCAGCAGTTACCCAGGGACGCAGCCCTACGAGCAGTACTTC. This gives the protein CASSYPGTQPYEQYF.

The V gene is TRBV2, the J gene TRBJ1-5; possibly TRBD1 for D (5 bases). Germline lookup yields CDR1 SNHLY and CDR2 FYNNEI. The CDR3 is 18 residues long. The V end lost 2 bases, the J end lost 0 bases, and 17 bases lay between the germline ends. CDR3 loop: CASSEYGTASNSNQPQHF. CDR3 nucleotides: TGTGCCAGCAGTGAATATGGGACCGCTTCTAATAGCAATCAGCCCCAGCATTTT.

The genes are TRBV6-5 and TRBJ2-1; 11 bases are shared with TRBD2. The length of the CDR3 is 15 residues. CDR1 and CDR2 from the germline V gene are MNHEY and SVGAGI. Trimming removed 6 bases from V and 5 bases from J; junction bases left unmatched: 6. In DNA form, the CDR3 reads TGTGCCAGCAGCCCGGGACTAGCGGTAAACAATGAGCAGTTCTTC. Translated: CASSPGLAVNNEQFF.

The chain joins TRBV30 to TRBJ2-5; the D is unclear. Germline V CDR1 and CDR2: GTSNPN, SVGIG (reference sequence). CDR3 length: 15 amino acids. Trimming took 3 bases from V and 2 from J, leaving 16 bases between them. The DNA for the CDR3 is TGTGCCTGGAGCGCAGGCCTCGCGGAGCAAGAGACCCAGTACTTC. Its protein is CAWSAGLAEQETQYF.

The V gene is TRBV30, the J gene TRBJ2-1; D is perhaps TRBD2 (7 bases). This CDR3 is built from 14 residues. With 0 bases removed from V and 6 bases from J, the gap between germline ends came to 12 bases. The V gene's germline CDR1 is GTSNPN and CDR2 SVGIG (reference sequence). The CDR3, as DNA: TGTGCCTGGAGTGTATGGCGGGGGCGCAATGAGCAGTTCTTC. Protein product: CAWSVWRGRNEQFF.

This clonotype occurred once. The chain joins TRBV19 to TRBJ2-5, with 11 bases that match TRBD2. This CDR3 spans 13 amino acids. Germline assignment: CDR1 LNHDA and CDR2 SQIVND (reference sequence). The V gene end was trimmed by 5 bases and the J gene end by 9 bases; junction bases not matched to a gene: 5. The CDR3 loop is CASSPGLAEAQYF. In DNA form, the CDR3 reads TGTGCCAGTAGTCCGGGACTAGCGGAGGCCCAGTACTTC. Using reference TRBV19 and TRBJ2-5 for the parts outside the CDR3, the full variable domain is DGGITQSPKYLFRKEGQNVTLSCEQNLNHDAMYWYRQDPGQGLRLIYYSQIVNDFQKGDIAEGYSVSREKKESFPLTVTSAQKNPTAFYLCASSPGLAEAQYFGPGTRLLVL.